The 32 T cell receptor beta chains below all came from one sample that was sequenced in a study of cytomegalovirus exposure and HLA in healthy donors. Researchers ran the PCR with 60 Vbeta and 13 Jbeta primers. Profiled with immunoSEQ multiplex PCR; TCRdb holds only in-frame clones, not every one. The sample table sets out 100,000 to 150,000 clones. The sample consisted of PBMCs. The source of these receptors is a man younger than 30 in good health and CMV-seronegative.

As DNA, the CDR3 is TGTGCCAGCTCACCGAGAAGCGGGAGCTCCGGGTTTATGGAGCAGTTCTTC. It yields the protein CASSPRSGSSGFMEQFF. This chain uses TRBV18 with TRBJ2-1, with 8 positions matching TRBD2. J was trimmed by 10 bases and V by 3 bases; bases with no gene match: 17. Germline CDR1 and CDR2: KGHSH and LQKENI. This CDR3 spans 17 amino acids.

This chain connects TRBV5-4 to TRBJ2-5; D is possibly TRBD1 (6 bases). This CDR3 region has 15 residues. Germline V gene data show CDR1 as SGHNT and CDR2 as YYREEE (reference sequence). V was clipped by 1 base and J by 1 base, with 11 bases between them. CDR3 bases: TGTGCCAGCAGCTTGATATGGGGGCCCCAAGAGACCCAGTACTTC. The encoded protein is CASSLIWGPQETQYF.

This chain connects TRBV7-3 to TRBJ1-1, with D hard to call. Germline V gives CDR1 SGHTA, CDR2 FQGTGA. The CDR3 contains 16 residues. Deletions cut 6 bases from V and 1 base from J, with 18 bases between. CDR3 amino acids: CASSSFARQTNTEAFF. For the CDR3, the DNA is TGTGCCAGCAGTTCATTTGCGAGGCAGACGAACACTGAAGCTTTCTTT. The full variable domain, completed using reference TRBV7-3 and TRBJ1-1, is GAGVSQTPSNKVTEKGKYVELRCDPISGHTALYWYRQSLGQGPEFLIYFQGTGAADDSGLPNDRFFAVRPEGSVSTLKIQRTERGDSAVYLCASSSFARQTNTEAFFGQGTRLTVV.

The chain recombines TRBV30 with TRBJ1-1, with 9 bases lining up with TRBD1. In germline, CDR1 is GTSNPN, CDR2 SVGIG (reference sequence). Unmatched junction bases numbered 9, after V lost 5 bases and J lost 8 bases. There are 13 residues in the CDR3. CDR3 amino acids: CAWGEGQGVEAFF. The CDR3, as DNA: TGTGCCTGGGGAGAGGGACAGGGAGTAGAAGCTTTCTTT.

The J gene is TRBJ1-2, the V gene TRBV7-4; maybe TRBD1 (5 bases). CDR1 is SGHVT and CDR2 is SQSDAQ in the germline V gene. This CDR3 contains 18 residues. Between the trimmed V and J ends, which lost 4 bases and 1 base, there was a span of 22 bases. This CDR3 reads CASSSPKASRALNYGYTF. The CDR3 DNA reads TGTGCCAGCAGCTCCCCCAAAGCGAGCAGGGCGCTTAACTATGGCTACACCTTC.

The V call is TRBV5-1, the J call TRBJ2-3; TRBD1 aligns across 8 bases. Germline V gives CDR1 SGHRS, CDR2 YFSETQ. This CDR3 is built from 15 residues. The trim removed 3 bases at V and 6 bases at J, leaving 9 bases unmatched. CDR3 protein: CASSSLGQAGDTQYF. The CDR3 DNA reads as TGCGCCAGCAGCTCATTGGGACAGGCAGGGGATACGCAGTATTTT.

The V and J genes are TRBV7-9 and TRBJ1-5, with D unclear. Trimming took 5 bases from V and 5 from J, leaving 13 bases between them. This CDR3 comprises 14 residues. The germline CDR1 and CDR2 sequences are SEHNR and FQNEAQ (reference sequence). The CDR3 sequence: CASSPSGTHQPQHF. The CDR3 DNA reads TGTGCCAGCAGCCCCTCGGGAACGCATCAGCCCCAGCATTTT.

The chain has TRBV7-3 and TRBJ2-1; 9 bases align to TRBD1. The germline V gene has CDR1 SGHTA and CDR2 FQGTGA. The junction had 6 bases not matched to a gene; V was cut back by 0 bases and J by 9 bases. The CDR3 consists of 15 residues. The CDR3 DNA follows: TGTGCCAGCAGCTTAACCCCCGGGACAGGGATTGAGCAGTTCTTC. Protein: CASSLTPGTGIEQFF.

The V gene is TRBV27, the J gene TRBJ2-7; maybe TRBD1 (5 bases). In germline, CDR1 is MNHEY, CDR2 SMNVEV (reference sequence). V lost 3 bases to trimming and J lost 5 bases, with 14 bases between them. The CDR3 is 14 amino acids. CDR3: CASSFYGAYDEQYF. The CDR3 DNA reads as TGTGCCAGCAGTTTCTATGGGGCCTACGACGAGCAGTACTTC.

This CDR3 is CASSFLSYEQYF. CDR3 in DNA: TGTGCCAGCAGTTTTCTTTCCTACGAGCAGTACTTC. The rearrangement joins TRBV27 to TRBJ2-7; D remains ambiguous. The CDR3 sequence is 12 residues long. CDR1 is MNHEY and CDR2 is SMNVEV in the germline V gene (reference sequence). The V and J ends lost 3 bases and 1 base respectively, with 4 bases between them.

The chain recombines TRBV2 with TRBJ1-5; weak D call: TRBD1 (6 bases). The ends were cut back, 3 bases at V and 7 bases at J, with 16 bases in the middle. The length of the CDR3 is 15 residues. The germline gives CDR1 SNHLY, CDR2 FYNNEI. The CDR3 loop reads CASSDRGGAGQPQHF. The CDR3, as DNA: TGTGCCAGCAGTGATCGGGGGGGCGCAGGGCAGCCCCAGCATTTT.

The J gene is TRBJ1-1, the V gene TRBV10-1; D is ambiguous. CDR3 length equals 13 residues. The V and J ends lost 4 bases and 6 bases respectively, with 12 bases between them. CDR1 WNHNN and CDR2 SYGVQD come from the germline V gene (reference sequence). CDR3 nucleotides: TGCGCCAGCAGTGCCCCGGGAGGTCCTGAAGCTTTCTTT. As protein: CASSAPGGPEAFF.

The chain uses TRBV4-2 and TRBJ2-1, with TRBD2 identical over 8 bases. The V and J ends lost 4 bases and 7 bases, in that order; junction bases with no gene match: 9. This CDR3 has 15 residues. Germline CDR1 and CDR2: LGHNA and YNFKEQ. CDR3 region: CASSLPGGAENEQFF. The CDR3 DNA reads TGTGCCAGCAGCCTTCCCGGGGGGGCCGAGAATGAGCAGTTCTTC.

The chain has TRBV15 and TRBJ2-7; 8 nucleotides line up with TRBD1. Germline V gives CDR1 LNHNV, CDR2 YYDKDF (reference sequence). The CDR3 length is 16 residues. V shed 2 bases, J shed 1 base, and the junction held 7 bases outside the gene matches. In DNA form, the CDR3 reads TGTGCCACCAGCAGAAGAATCCGGGACAGGTCCTACGAGCAGTACTTC. Protein sequence: CATSRRIRDRSYEQYF.

The chain links TRBV10-2 to TRBJ2-4; D is possibly TRBD1 (5 bases). V dropped 4 bases and J dropped 4 bases, with 8 bases sitting between them. Looked up from germline, CDR1 is WSHSY and CDR2 is SAAADI. CDR3 size: 13 residues. The CDR3 loop reads CASSGPGKNIQYF. CDR3 bases: TGCGCCAGCAGTGGTCCAGGGAAAAACATTCAGTACTTC.

This chain joins TRBV14 and TRBJ2-7, with a weak D call TRBD2 (5 bases). Germline loops: CDR1 SGHDN, CDR2 FVKESK. Trimming stripped 0 bases from V and 6 bases from J, with 9 bases between. This CDR3 region has 13 residues. The DNA of the CDR3 is TGTGCCAGCAGCCAAGATTTACGGGGCGAGCAGTACTTC. It encodes CASSQDLRGEQYF. The variable domain in full, completed from reference TRBV14 and TRBJ2-7, reads EAGVTQFPSHSVIEKGQTVTLRCDPISGHDNLYWYRRVMGKEIKFLLHFVKESKQDESGMPNNRFLAERTGGTYSTLKVQPAELEDSGVYFCASSQDLRGEQYFGPGTRLTVT.

J is TRBJ2-1 and V is TRBV15; perhaps TRBD2 as D (5 bases). The CDR3 runs 15 residues. Trimming removed 5 bases from V and 0 bases from J, with 11 bases in between. Germline V gene lookup returns CDR1 LNHNV and CDR2 YYDKDF (reference sequence). The CDR3 sequence: CATSAGVSSYNEQFF. In DNA, the CDR3 is TGTGCCACCAGCGCCGGGGTAAGCTCCTACAATGAGCAGTTCTTC.

V usage is TRBV5-8 and J usage is TRBJ2-1, with a possible D match to TRBD1 (6 bases). Germline CDR1 and CDR2: SGHTS and YDEGEE. The CDR3 is 14 residues long. Trimming cost V 2 bases and J 8 bases, with 14 bases left between them. The CDR3 here is CASSFLEQGHEQFF. For the CDR3, the DNA is TGTGCCAGCAGCTTTTTGGAACAGGGCCATGAGCAGTTCTTC.

The rearrangement links TRBV5-1 to TRBJ1-1; 7 positions agree with TRBD1. V shed 4 bases and J 1 base; nucleotides not matched to a gene: 7. The CDR3 is 15 amino acids. Per the germline V gene, CDR1 is SGHRS and CDR2 is YFSETQ. The DNA of the CDR3 is TGCGCCAGCAGCCAGATGGACAGGAGGAACACTGAAGCTTTCTTT. This encodes CASSQMDRRNTEAFF. The entire variable domain, with the rest obtained from reference TRBV5-1 and TRBJ1-1, is as follows: KAGVTQTPRYLIKTRGQQVTLSCSPISGHRSVSWYQQTPGQGLQFLFEYFSETQRNKGNFPGRFSGRQFSNSRSEMNVSTLELGDSALYLCASSQMDRRNTEAFFGQGTRLTVV.

The chain carries TRBV7-2 and TRBJ2-1; 7 positions match TRBD2. Germline V gene lookup returns CDR1 SGHTA and CDR2 FQGNSA. V lost 1 base and J lost 10; bases outside the gene matches: 7. This CDR3 is built from 14 residues. Here the CDR3 DNA reads TGTGCCAGCAGCTTAGGCGAAGCCGGGGGGGAGCAGTTCTTC. Protein: CASSLGEAGGEQFF.

The V and J genes are TRBV4-2 and TRBJ2-1; 9 nucleotides align to TRBD2. J gave up 8 bases and V 1 base, and 9 bases lay outside the gene matches. Germline V gene sequence: CDR1 LGHNA, CDR2 YNFKEQ. The CDR3 length is 16 residues. The CDR3 DNA reads TGTGCCAGCAGCCAAGCTAGCGGGAACTTAGGCGATGAGCAGTTCTTC. The encoded protein is CASSQASGNLGDEQFF.

V is TRBV5-1 and J is TRBJ1-1, with D unclear. The CDR3 sequence is 13 residues long. Germline assignment: CDR1 SGHRS and CDR2 YFSETQ. V was pared by 6 bases and J by 5 bases, with 14 bases between. CDR3 sequence (DNA): TGCGCCAGCACCGTTCCCGGGGTGACTGAAGCTTTCTTT. This sequence encodes CASTVPGVTEAFF.

This CDR3 is CASRDRDGGKSQPQHF. CDR3 nucleotides: TGTGCCAGTAGAGACAGGGATGGTGGTAAGAGTCAGCCCCAGCATTTT. The chain has TRBV19 and TRBJ1-5; 7 bases match TRBD1. Germline V lookup: CDR1 LNHDA, CDR2 SQIVND (reference sequence). The CDR3 extends over 16 amino acids. The J segment lost 6 bases and the V segment lost 6 bases, leaving 14 bases of the junction unmatched.

V usage is TRBV10-3 and J usage is TRBJ1-3, with TRBD1 matching 10 bases. In germline, CDR1 is ENHRY, CDR2 SYGVKD. The CDR3 contains 17 residues. The junction had 5 bases not matched to a gene; V was cut back by 3 bases and J by 0 bases. CDR3 sequence: CAISDPGQGYSGNTIYF. The CDR3 region has the DNA TGTGCCATCAGTGATCCGGGACAGGGGTACTCTGGAAACACCATATATTTT.

The chain links TRBV28 to TRBJ2-3, with TRBD2 matching over 8 bases. The CDR3 has 15 residues. Germline V gene lookup returns CDR1 MDHEN and CDR2 SYDVKM. V was clipped by 6 bases and J by 1 base; unmatched bases: 6. CDR3 sequence: CASREIAGRTDTQYF. The DNA of the CDR3 is TGTGCCAGCAGAGAGATAGCGGGACGCACAGATACGCAGTATTTT. Complete variable domain (other parts from reference TRBV28 and TRBJ2-3): DVKVTQSSRYLVKRTGEKVFLECVQDMDHENMFWYRQDPGLGLRLIYFSYDVKMKEKGDIPEGYSVSREKKERFSLILESASTNQTSMYLCASREIAGRTDTQYFGPGTRLTVL.

The chain is built from TRBV18 and TRBJ2-3; D perhaps matches TRBD2 (5 bases). V shed 5 bases and J shed 6 bases, with 9 bases lying between them. Germline CDR1 is KGHSH and CDR2 is LQKENI. The CDR3 has 12 amino acids. CDR3 sequence: CASSLRVDTQYF. CDR3 nucleotides: TGTGCCAGCTCATTGAGGGTCGATACGCAGTATTTT.

The chain combines TRBV30 with TRBJ1-6; maybe TRBD1 (5 bases). The CDR3 runs to 15 residues. CDR1 is GTSNPN, CDR2 SVGIG, per germline (reference sequence). V was clipped by 2 bases and J by 11 bases, with 19 bases between them. The CDR3 loop is CAWSLGTGRNPPLHF. The CDR3 nucleotides read TGTGCCTGGAGTCTCGGGACGGGGAGGAATCCACCCCTCCACTTT. Full variable domain (missing parts from reference TRBV30 and TRBJ1-6): SQTIHQWPATLVQPVGSPLSLECTVEGTSNPNLYWYRQAAGRGLQLLFYSVGIGQISSEVPQNLSASRPQDRQFILSSKKLLLSDSGFYLCAWSLGTGRNPPLHFGNGTRLTVT.

V usage is TRBV12-5 and J usage is TRBJ2-7, with 10 bases aligning to TRBD2. This CDR3 contains 14 residues. CDR1 and CDR2 from the germline V gene are LGHNT and FRNRAP. V was clipped by 6 bases and J by 6 bases; unmatched bases: 8. The CDR3 region is CASGLLAGPAEQYF. Here the CDR3 DNA reads TGTGCTAGTGGGCTACTAGCGGGGCCCGCCGAGCAGTACTTC. The full variable domain, rest sourced from reference TRBV12-5 and TRBJ2-7, is DARVTQTPRHKVTEMGQEVTMRCQPILGHNTVFWYRQTMMQGLELLAYFRNRAPLDDSGMPKDRFSAEMPDATLATLKIQPSEPRDSAVYFCASGLLAGPAEQYFGPGTRLTVT.

The gene calls are TRBV9 and TRBJ1-3, with a weak D call TRBD1 (6 bases). The CDR3 has 13 residues. Germline CDR1 and CDR2: SGDLS and YYNGEE. Deletions cut 3 bases from V and 6 bases from J, with 10 bases between. Here the CDR3 DNA reads TGTGCCAGCAGCGAGGGACAAACAAACACCATATATTTT. This gives the protein CASSEGQTNTIYF.

The V gene is TRBV2, the J gene TRBJ1-4; D is possibly TRBD1 (5 bases). There are 13 residues in the CDR3. CDR1 is SNHLY and CDR2 is FYNNEI in the germline V gene. V was trimmed by 6 bases and J by 5 bases, leaving 10 bases between them. This chain's CDR3 is CASRYRINEKLFF. The DNA of the CDR3 is TGTGCCAGCAGGTACAGGATCAATGAAAAACTGTTTTTT.

J is TRBJ2-7 and V is TRBV5-4, with D possibly being TRBD1 (6 bases). Germline lookup yields CDR1 SGHNT and CDR2 YYREEE (reference sequence). Trimming left V 3 bases short and J 2 bases short, with 12 bases between. The CDR3 loop spans 14 amino acids. This CDR3 reads CASSSGQLTYEQYF. CDR3 coding DNA: TGTGCCAGCAGCTCAGGACAGCTCACCTACGAGCAGTACTTC. The full variable domain, with the rest looked up from reference TRBV5-4 and TRBJ2-7, is ETGVTQSPTHLIKTRGQQVTLRCSSQSGHNTVSWYQQALGQGPQFIFQYYREEENGRGNFPPRFSGLQFPNYSSELNVNALELDDSALYLCASSSGQLTYEQYFGPGTRLTVT.

This chain links TRBV5-4 with TRBJ1-2, with D tentatively TRBD1 (5 bases). Trimming took off 1 base at V and 8 bases at J, with 6 bases between the two ends. This CDR3 region has 11 residues. CDR1 SGHNT and CDR2 YYREEE come from the germline V gene (reference sequence). The CDR3 protein is CASSLRGGYTF. The CDR3 DNA follows: TGTGCCAGCAGCTTGAGGGGCGGCTACACCTTC. The variable domain in full, with the rest retrieved from reference TRBV5-4 and TRBJ1-2, is ETGVTQSPTHLIKTRGQQVTLRCSSQSGHNTVSWYQQALGQGPQFIFQYYREEENGRGNFPPRFSGLQFPNYSSELNVNALELDDSALYLCASSLRGGYTFGSGTRLTVV.